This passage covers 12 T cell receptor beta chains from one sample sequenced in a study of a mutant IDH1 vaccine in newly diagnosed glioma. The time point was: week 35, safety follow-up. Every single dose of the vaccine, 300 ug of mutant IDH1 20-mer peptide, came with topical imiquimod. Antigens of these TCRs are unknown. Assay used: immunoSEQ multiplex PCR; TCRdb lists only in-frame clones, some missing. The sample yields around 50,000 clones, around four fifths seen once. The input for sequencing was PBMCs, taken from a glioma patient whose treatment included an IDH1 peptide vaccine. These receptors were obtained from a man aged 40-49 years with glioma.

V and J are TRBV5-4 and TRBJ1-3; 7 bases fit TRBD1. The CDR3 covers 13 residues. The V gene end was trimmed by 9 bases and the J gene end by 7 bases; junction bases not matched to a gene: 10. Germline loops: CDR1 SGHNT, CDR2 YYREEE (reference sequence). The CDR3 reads CATRGGGVNTIYF. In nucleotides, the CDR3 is TGTGCCACCCGAGGGGGCGGTGTGAACACCATATATTTT.

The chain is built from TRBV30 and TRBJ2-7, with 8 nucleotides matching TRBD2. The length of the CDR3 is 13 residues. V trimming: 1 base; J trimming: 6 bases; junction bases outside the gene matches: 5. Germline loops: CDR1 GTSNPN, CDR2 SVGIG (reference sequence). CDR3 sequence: CAWSAGGGGEQYF. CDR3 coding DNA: TGTGCCTGGAGTGCGGGGGGGGGAGGCGAGCAGTACTTC.

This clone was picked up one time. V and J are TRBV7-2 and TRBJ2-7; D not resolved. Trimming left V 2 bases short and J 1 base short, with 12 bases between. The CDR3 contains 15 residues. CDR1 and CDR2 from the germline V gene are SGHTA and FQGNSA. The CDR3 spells CASSLYGAVSYEQYF. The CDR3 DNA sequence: TGTGCCAGCAGCTTATACGGCGCAGTTTCCTACGAGCAGTACTTC. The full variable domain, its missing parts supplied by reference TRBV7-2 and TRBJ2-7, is GAGVSQSPSNKVTEKGKDVELRCDPISGHTALYWYRQSLGQGLEFLIYFQGNSAPDKSGLPSDRFSAERTGGSVSTLTIQRTQQEDSAVYLCASSLYGAVSYEQYFGPGTRLTVT.

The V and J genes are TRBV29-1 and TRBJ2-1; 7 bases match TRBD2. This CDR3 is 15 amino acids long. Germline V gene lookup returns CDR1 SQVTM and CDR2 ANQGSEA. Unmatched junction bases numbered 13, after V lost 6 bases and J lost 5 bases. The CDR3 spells CSVPLHPSGNNEQFF. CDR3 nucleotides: TGCAGCGTGCCCCTACACCCTAGCGGCAACAATGAGCAGTTCTTC.

The CDR3 sequence: CASGSSGGVDGELFF. CDR3 sequence (DNA): TGTGCTAGTGGTTCAAGCGGGGGGGTTGACGGGGAGCTGTTTTTT. The chain links TRBV12-5 to TRBJ2-2; 10 nucleotides agree with TRBD2. The junction had 6 bases not matched to a gene; V was cut back by 4 bases and J by 7 bases. The CDR3 covers 15 residues. CDR1 is LGHNT and CDR2 is FRNRAP in the germline V gene.

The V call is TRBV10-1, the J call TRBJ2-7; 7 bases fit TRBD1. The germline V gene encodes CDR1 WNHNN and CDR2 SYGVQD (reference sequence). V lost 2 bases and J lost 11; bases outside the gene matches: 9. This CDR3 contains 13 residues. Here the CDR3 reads CASSEIRQGIKYF. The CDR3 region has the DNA TGCGCCAGCAGTGAGATCCGACAGGGTATTAAGTACTTC.

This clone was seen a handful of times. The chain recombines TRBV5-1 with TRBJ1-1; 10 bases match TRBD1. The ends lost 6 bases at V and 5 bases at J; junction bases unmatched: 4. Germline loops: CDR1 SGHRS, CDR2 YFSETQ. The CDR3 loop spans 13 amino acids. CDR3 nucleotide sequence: TGCGCCAGCAAGGGGACAGGGGAGACTGAAGCTTTCTTT. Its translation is CASKGTGETEAFF.

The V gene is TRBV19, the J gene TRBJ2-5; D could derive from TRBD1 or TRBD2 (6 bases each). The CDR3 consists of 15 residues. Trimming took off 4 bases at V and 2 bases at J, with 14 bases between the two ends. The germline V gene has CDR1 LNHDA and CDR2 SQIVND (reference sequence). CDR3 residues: CASSTLGGIQETQYF. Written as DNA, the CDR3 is TGTGCCAGTAGTACGCTAGGGGGGATTCAAGAGACCCAGTACTTC.

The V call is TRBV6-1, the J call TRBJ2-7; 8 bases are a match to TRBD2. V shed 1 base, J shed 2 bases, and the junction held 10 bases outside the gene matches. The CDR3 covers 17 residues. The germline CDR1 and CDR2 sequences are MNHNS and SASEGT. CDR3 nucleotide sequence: TGTGCCAGCAGTGAAGGCCCGGGAGTAGCGGGGACCTACGAGCAGTACTTC. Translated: CASSEGPGVAGTYEQYF.

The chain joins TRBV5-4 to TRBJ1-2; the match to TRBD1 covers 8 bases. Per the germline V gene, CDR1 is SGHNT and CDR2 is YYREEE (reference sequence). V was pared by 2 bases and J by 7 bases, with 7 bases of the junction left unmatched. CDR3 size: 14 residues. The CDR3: CASSFGQGLGGYTF. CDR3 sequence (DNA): TGTGCCAGCAGCTTTGGACAGGGTTTAGGTGGCTACACCTTC. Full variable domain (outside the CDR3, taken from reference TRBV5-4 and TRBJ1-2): ETGVTQSPTHLIKTRGQQVTLRCSSQSGHNTVSWYQQALGQGPQFIFQYYREEENGRGNFPPRFSGLQFPNYSSELNVNALELDDSALYLCASSFGQGLGGYTFGSGTRLTVV.

The CDR3 is CASSTSGGRVDTQYF. The CDR3 DNA reads TGCGCCAGCAGCACTAGCGGGGGGCGGGTAGATACGCAGTATTTT. The rearrangement joins TRBV5-1 to TRBJ2-3; 12 bases align to TRBD2. The trim removed 4 bases at V and 5 bases at J, leaving 5 bases unmatched. Germline assignment: CDR1 SGHRS and CDR2 YFSETQ. This CDR3 has 15 residues.

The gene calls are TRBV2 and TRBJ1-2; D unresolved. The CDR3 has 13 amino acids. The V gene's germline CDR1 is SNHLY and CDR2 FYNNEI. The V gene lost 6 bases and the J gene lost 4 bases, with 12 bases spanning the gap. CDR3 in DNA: TGTGCCAGCAGGCGGACGGTACCCTATGGCTACACCTTC. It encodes CASRRTVPYGYTF.